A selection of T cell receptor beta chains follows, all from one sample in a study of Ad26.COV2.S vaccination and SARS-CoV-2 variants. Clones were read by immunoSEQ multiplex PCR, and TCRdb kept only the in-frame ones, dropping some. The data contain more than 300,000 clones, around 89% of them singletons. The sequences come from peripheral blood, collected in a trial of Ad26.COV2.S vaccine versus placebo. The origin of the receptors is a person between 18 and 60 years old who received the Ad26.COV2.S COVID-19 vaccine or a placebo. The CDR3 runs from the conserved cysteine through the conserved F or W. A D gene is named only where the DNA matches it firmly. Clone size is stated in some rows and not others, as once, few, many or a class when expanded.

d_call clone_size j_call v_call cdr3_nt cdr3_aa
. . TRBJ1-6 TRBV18 TGTGCCAGCTCACCCGGGCCCAATTCACCCCTCCACTTT CASSPGPNSPLHF
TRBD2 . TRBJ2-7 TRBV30 TGTGCCTGGAGTCGACCGACTAGCGGGAGCCAAGCGCAGTACTTC CAWSRPTSGSQAQYF
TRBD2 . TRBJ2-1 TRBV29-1 TGCAGCGTTGAGGTACTAGCGGGAGATGGGCAGTTCTTC CSVEVLAGDGQFF
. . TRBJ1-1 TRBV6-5 TGTGCCAGCAGGACCCGGAGGCAGAACACTGAAGCTTTCTTT CASRTRRQNTEAFF
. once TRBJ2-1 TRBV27 TGTGCCAGCAGTTTCCTGGGACACGATAACAATGAGCAGTTCTTC CASSFLGHDNNEQFF
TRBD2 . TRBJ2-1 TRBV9 TGTGCCAGCAGCGTAGGGCCTAGCGGGAGGGATGAGCAGTTCTTC CASSVGPSGRDEQFF
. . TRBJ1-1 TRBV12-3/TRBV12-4 TGTGCCAGCAGTAAAGGGTACACTGAAGCTTTCTTT CASSKGYTEAFF
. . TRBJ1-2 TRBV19 TGTGCCAGTAGTATAGATCTCTTCTATGGCTACACCTTC CASSIDLFYGYTF
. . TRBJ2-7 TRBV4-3 TGCGCCAGCAGCCAAGATCGAGCGGCCTCCTACGAGCAGTACTTC CASSQDRAASYEQYF
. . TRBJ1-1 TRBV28 TGTGCCAGCAGTCCCTACACAACTGGGAACACTGAAGCTTTCTTT CASSPYTTGNTEAFF
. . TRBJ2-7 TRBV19 TGTGCCAGTAGTCCCCAAACTGAAAGCTACGAGCAGTACTTC CASSPQTESYEQYF
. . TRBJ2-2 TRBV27 TGTGCCAGCAGTTTATACAGAGCTACCGGGGAGCTGTTTTTT CASSLYRATGELFF
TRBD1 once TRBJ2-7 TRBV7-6 TGTGCCAGCAGCCCATACGGGACAGGGGTATACGAGCAGTACTTC CASSPYGTGVYEQYF
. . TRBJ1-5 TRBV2 TGTGCCAGCAGGAGGGAGGGCGCGAGCAATCAGCCCCAGCATTTT CASRREGASNQPQHF
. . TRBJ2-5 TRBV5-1 TGCGCCAGCAGCTTGAGTCAGTTTATGGAGACCCAGTACTTC CASSLSQFMETQYF
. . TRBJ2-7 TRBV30 TGTGCCTGGAGTCGGTGGGGCGAGCAGTACTTC CAWSRWGEQYF
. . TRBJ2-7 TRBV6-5 TGTGTCTCAGGGGACTCCTACGAGCAGTACTTC CVSGDSYEQYF
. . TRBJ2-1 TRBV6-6 TGTGCCAGCAGCCCCGGGGTCTACAATGAGCAGTTCTTC CASSPGVYNEQFF
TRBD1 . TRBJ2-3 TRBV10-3 TGTGCCATCACTAAGACAGGGGTAAGCACAGATACGCAGTATTTT CAITKTGVSTDTQYF
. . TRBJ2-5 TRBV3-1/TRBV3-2 TGTGCCAGCAGCCACACACCCCTTCAAGAGACCCAGTACTTC CASSHTPLQETQYF
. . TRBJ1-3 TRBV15 TGTGCCACCAGCAGAGAGCAGGGCCTGGGAAACACCATATATTTT CATSREQGLGNTIYF
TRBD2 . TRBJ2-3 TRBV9 TGTGCCAGCAGACCAACTAGCAGCGGGGACACAGATACGCAGTATTTT CASRPTSSGDTDTQYF
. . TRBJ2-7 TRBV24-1 TGTGCCACCAGTGACACAGACAGTTACGAGCAGTACTTC CATSDTDSYEQYF
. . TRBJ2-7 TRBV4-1 TGCGCCAGCAGCCCAGAGGGGGCCTACGAGCAGTACTTC CASSPEGAYEQYF
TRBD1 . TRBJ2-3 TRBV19 TGTGCCAGTAGTAGGGACAGGGGCTCAGATACGCAGTATTTT CASSRDRGSDTQYF
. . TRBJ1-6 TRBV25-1 TGTGCCAGCAGTGAAGTAAGGGGGAACAATTCACCCCTCCACTTT CASSEVRGNNSPLHF
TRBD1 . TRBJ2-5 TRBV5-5 TGTGCCAGCAGCTTGCGGGGGACAGGGCGAGAGACCCAGTACTTC CASSLRGTGRETQYF
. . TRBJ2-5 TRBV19 TGTGCCAGTAGTATAGAAGCCGGCAGAGGAGAGACCCAGTACTTC CASSIEAGRGETQYF
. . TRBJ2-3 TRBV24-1 TGTGCCACCAGTGATGCAGGGCAAGTCACAGATACGCAGTATTTT CATSDAGQVTDTQYF
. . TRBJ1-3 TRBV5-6 TGTGCCAGCAGCTTGGAAGGGACCGGAAACACCATATATTTT CASSLEGTGNTIYF
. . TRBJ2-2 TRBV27 TGTGCCAGCAGTTTAGGGGGGTTGCTTCCCGGGGAGCTGTTTTTT CASSLGGLLPGELFF
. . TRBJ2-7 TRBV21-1 TGTGCCAGCAGCGCCCGGGGGGGAAACTACGAGCAGTACTTC CASSARGGNYEQYF
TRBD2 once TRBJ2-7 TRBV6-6 TGTGCCAGCTCAACTAGCGGGAGTGTAAACCCCTACGAGCAGTACTTC CASSTSGSVNPYEQYF
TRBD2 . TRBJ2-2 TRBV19 TGTGCCAGTAGTTCGTCGGGGGGGCCGAACACCGGGGAGCTGTTTTTT CASSSSGGPNTGELFF
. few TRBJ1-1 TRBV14 TGTGCCAGCAGCCAGGGGGGGAACACTGAAGCTTTCTTT CASSQGGNTEAFF
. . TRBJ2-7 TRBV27 TGTGCCAGCAGCAGCAGGGTTAACTACGAGCAGTACTTC CASSSRVNYEQYF
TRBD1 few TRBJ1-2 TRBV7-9 TGTGCCAGCAGCTCGGGGACAGGGGGCTACTATGGCTACACCTTC CASSSGTGGYYGYTF
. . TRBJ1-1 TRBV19 TGTGCCAGTATCAAGAGGGGGGAACCGAACACTGAAGCTTTCTTT CASIKRGEPNTEAFF
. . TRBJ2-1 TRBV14 TGTGCCAGCAGCCAAAGAAGCTCTGGGGTCAATGAGCAGTTCTTC CASSQRSSGVNEQFF
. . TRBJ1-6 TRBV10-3 TGTGCCATCAGTGAGGTACAGAGCTCCTATAATTCACCCCTCCACTTT CAISEVQSSYNSPLHF
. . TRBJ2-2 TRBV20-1 TGCAGTGCCACCAGCTCTGGGGAGCTGTTTTTT CSATSSGELFF